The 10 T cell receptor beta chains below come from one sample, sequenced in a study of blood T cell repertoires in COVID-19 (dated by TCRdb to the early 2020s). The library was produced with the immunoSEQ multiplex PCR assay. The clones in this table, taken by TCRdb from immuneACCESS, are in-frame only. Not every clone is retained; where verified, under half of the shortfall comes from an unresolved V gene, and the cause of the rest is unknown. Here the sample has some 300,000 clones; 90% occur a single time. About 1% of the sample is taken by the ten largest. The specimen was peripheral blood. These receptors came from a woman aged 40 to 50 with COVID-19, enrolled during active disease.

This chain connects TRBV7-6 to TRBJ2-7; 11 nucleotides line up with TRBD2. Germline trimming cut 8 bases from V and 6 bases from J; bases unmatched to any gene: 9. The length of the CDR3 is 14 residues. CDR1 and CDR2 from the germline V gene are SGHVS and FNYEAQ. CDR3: CASRDLAGGGEQYF. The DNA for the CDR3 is TGTGCCAGCCGAGATCTAGCGGGAGGTGGCGAGCAGTACTTC.

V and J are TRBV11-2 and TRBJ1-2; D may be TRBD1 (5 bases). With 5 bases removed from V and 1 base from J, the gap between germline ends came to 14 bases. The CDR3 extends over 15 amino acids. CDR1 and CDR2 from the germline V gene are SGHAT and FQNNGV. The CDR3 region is CASSVTATVNYGYTF. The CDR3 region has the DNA TGTGCCAGCAGCGTCACCGCGACAGTTAACTATGGCTACACCTTC.

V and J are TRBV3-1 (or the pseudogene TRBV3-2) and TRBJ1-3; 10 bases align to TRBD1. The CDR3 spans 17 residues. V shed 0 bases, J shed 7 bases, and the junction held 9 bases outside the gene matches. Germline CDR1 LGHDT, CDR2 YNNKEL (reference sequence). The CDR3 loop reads CASSQDLTGGAGNTIYF. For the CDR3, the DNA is TGTGCCAGCAGCCAAGATTTGACAGGGGGCGCCGGGAACACCATATATTTT.

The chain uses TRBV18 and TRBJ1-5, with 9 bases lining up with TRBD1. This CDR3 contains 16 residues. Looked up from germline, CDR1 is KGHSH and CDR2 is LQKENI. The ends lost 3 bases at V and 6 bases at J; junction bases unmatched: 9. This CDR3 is CASSPSDRGTGQPQHF. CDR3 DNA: TGTGCCAGCTCACCCTCGGACAGGGGTACCGGTCAGCCCCAGCATTTT. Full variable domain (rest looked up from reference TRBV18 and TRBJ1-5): NAGVMQNPRHLVRRRGQEARLRCSPMKGHSHVYWYRQLPEEGLKFMVYLQKENIIDESGMPKERFSAEFPKEGPSILRIQQVVRGDSAAYFCASSPSDRGTGQPQHFGDGTRLSIL.

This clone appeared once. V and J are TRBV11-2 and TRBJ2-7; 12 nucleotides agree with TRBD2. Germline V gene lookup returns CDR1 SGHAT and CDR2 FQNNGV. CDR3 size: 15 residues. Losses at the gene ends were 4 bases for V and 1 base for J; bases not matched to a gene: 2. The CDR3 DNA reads TGTGCCAGCAGCTCGACTAGCGGGGGATCCTACGAGCAGTACTTC. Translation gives CASSSTSGGSYEQYF.

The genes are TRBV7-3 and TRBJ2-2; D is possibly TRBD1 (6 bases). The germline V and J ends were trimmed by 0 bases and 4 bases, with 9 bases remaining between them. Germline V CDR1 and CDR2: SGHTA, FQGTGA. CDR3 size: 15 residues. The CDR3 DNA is TGTGCCAGCAGCTTAACGGCCAGGGGCACCGGGGAGCTGTTTTTT. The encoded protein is CASSLTARGTGELFF. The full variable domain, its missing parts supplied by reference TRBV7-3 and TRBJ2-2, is GAGVSQTPSNKVTEKGKYVELRCDPISGHTALYWYRQSLGQGPEFLIYFQGTGAADDSGLPNDRFFAVRPEGSVSTLKIQRTERGDSAVYLCASSLTARGTGELFFGEGSRLTVL.

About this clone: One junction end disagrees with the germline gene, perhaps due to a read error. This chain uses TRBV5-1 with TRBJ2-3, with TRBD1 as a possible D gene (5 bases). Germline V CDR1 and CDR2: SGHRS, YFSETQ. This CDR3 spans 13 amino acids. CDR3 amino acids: CTSSLNQGDTQYF. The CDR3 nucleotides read TGCACCAGCAGCTTAAATCAGGGAGATACGCAGTATTTT.

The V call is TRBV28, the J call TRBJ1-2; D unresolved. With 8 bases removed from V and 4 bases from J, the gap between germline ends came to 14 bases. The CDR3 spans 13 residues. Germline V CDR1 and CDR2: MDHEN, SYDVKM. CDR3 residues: CASQPGGPYGYTF. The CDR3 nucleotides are TGTGCCAGCCAACCGGGTGGCCCCTATGGCTACACCTTC.

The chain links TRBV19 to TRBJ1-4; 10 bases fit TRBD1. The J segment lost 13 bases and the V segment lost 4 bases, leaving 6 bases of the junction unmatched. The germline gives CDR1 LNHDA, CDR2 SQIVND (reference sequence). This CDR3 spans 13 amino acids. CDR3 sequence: CASSTRDRGGLFF. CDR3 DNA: TGTGCCAGTAGTACCCGGGACAGGGGTGGACTGTTTTTT.

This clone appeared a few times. CDR3 protein: CASSRGVGGNQPQHF. The CDR3 DNA is TGCGCCAGCAGCCGAGGTGTAGGGGGTAATCAGCCCCAGCATTTT. The V gene is TRBV4-1, the J gene TRBJ1-5, with a weak D call TRBD1 (6 bases). CDR1 and CDR2 (germline): MGHRA, YSYEKL. There are 15 residues in the CDR3. V was trimmed by 4 bases and J by 4 bases, leaving 14 bases between them.